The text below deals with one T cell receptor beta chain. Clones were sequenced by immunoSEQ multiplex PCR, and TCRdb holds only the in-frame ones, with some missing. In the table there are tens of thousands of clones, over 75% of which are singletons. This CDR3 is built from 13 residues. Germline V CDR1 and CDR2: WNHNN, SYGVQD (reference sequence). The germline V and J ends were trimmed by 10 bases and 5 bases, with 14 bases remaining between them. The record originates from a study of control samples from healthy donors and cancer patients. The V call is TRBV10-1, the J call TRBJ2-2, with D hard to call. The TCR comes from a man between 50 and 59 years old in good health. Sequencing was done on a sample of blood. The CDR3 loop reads CATNGHKTGELFF. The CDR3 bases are TGCGCCACCAACGGGCATAAGACCGGGGAGCTGTTTTTT.